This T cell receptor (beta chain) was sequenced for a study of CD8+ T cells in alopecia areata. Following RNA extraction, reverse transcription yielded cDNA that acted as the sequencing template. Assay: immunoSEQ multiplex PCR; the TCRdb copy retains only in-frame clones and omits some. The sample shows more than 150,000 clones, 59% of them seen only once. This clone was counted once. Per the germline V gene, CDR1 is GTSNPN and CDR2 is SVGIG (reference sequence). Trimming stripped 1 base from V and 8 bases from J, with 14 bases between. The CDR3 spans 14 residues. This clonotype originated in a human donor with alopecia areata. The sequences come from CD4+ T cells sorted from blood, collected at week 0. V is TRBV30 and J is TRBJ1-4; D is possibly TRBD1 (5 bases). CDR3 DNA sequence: TGTGCCTGGAGTGCACAGGATCCGAGGGAAAAACTGTTTTTT. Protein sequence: CAWSAQDPREKLFF. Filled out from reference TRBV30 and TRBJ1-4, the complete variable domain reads SQTIHQWPATLVQPVGSPLSLECTVEGTSNPNLYWYRQAAGRGLQLLFYSVGIGQISSEVPQNLSASRPQDRQFILSSKKLLLSDSGFYLCAWSAQDPREKLFFGSGTQLSVL.